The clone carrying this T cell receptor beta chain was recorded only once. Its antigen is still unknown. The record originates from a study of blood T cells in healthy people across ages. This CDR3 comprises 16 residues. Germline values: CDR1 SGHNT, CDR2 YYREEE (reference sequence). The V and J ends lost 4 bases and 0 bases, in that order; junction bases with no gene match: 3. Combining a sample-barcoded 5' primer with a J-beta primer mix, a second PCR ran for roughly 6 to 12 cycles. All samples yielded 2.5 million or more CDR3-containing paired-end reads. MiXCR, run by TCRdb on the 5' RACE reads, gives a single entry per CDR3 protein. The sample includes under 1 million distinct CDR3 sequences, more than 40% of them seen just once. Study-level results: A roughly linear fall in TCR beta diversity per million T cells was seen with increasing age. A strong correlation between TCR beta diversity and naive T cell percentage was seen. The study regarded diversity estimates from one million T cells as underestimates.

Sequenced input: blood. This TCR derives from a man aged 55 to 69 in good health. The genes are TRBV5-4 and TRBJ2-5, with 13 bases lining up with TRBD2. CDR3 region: CASSPGLAGYQETQYF. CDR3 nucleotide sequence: TGTGCCAGCAGCCCGGGACTAGCGGGGTACCAAGAGACCCAGTACTTC.